A single sample gave rise to the 30 T cell receptor beta chains below, sequenced in a study of blood T cell repertoires in COVID-19. Data came from immunoSEQ multiplex PCR; TCRdb stores just in-frame clones and leaves some out. The sample consists of roughly 82,000 clones, approximately 78% of them appearing once. The sample taken for sequencing was peripheral blood. The receptors were gathered from a man aged 55 to 70 with acute or convalescent COVID-19.

The chain uses TRBV6-2 or TRBV6-3 and TRBJ1-1; 7 nucleotides line up with TRBD1. This CDR3 has 15 residues. V lost 5 bases and J lost 5; bases outside the gene matches: 11. Looked up from germline, CDR1 is MNHEY and CDR2 is SVGEGT. CDR3 protein: CASSRRQGVGTEAFF. CDR3 coding DNA: TGTGCCAGCAGTCGCCGACAGGGAGTAGGTACTGAAGCTTTCTTT.

The chain combines TRBV10-1 with TRBJ2-1; TRBD2 aligns across 13 bases. This CDR3 has 15 residues. Germline values: CDR1 WNHNN, CDR2 SYGVQD (reference sequence). V lost 6 bases to trimming and J lost 7 bases; unmatched junction nucleotides: 6. The CDR3 DNA follows: TGCGCCAGCAGCCCGGGACTAGCGGGAACTAATGAGCAGTTCTTC. Translated, it gives CASSPGLAGTNEQFF.

The chain recombines TRBV12-3 or TRBV12-4 with TRBJ1-2; D remains ambiguous. The CDR3 sequence is 12 residues long. The V and J ends lost 7 bases and 6 bases respectively, with 12 bases between them. CDR3 amino acids: CASTDPGNGYTF. Written as DNA, the CDR3 is TGTGCCAGCACCGATCCAGGCAATGGCTACACCTTC.

The J gene is TRBJ2-3, the V gene TRBV11-2; 13 bases line up with TRBD2. Germline loops: CDR1 SGHAT, CDR2 FQNNGV. The CDR3 contains 18 residues. With 4 bases clipped from V and 0 bases from J, the junction kept 7 bases outside the gene matches. In nucleotides, the CDR3 is TGTGCCAGCAGCTCACTAGCGGGGGGGCTATCTAGCACAGATACGCAGTATTTT. Its translation is CASSSLAGGLSSTDTQYF.

The CDR3 region is CAWMYKRNTEAFF. CDR3 DNA sequence: TGTGCCTGGATGTACAAACGGAACACTGAAGCTTTCTTT. This sequence joins TRBV30 and TRBJ1-1; D gene uncertain. V shed 4 bases and J shed 1 base, with 10 bases lying between them. The CDR3 sequence is 13 residues long. From germline, CDR1 is GTSNPN and CDR2 SVGIG (reference sequence).

The gene calls are TRBV7-2 and TRBJ2-5, with D possibly being TRBD1 (6 bases). CDR3 length: 14 residues. Germline CDR1 and CDR2: SGHTA and FQGNSA. The V gene lost 4 bases and the J gene lost 5 bases, with 14 bases spanning the gap. CDR3 sequence (DNA): TGTGCCAGCAGCTCCGGGACACATGCGGAGACCCAGTACTTC. Translation: CASSSGTHAETQYF.

This chain links TRBV18 with TRBJ2-1, with TRBD2 as a possible D gene (7 bases). The CDR3 loop spans 18 amino acids. Trimming took off 2 bases at V and 3 bases at J, with 20 bases between the two ends. In germline, CDR1 is KGHSH, CDR2 LQKENI. This chain's CDR3 is CASSPGRREGVVYNEQFF. The CDR3 coding sequence is TGTGCCAGCTCACCAGGAAGGAGGGAGGGGGTTGTCTACAATGAGCAGTTCTTC. Variable domain in full (rest from reference TRBV18 and TRBJ2-1): NAGVMQNPRHLVRRRGQEARLRCSPMKGHSHVYWYRQLPEEGLKFMVYLQKENIIDESGMPKERFSAEFPKEGPSILRIQQVVRGDSAAYFCASSPGRREGVVYNEQFFGPGTRLTVL.

This sequence joins TRBV9 and TRBJ2-7; TRBD1 aligns across 7 bases. Germline V lookup: CDR1 SGDLS, CDR2 YYNGEE. This CDR3 spans 15 amino acids. Trimming cost V 2 bases and J 4 bases; bases outside gene matches: 9. CDR3 in amino acids: CASSVRTGSVYEQYF. The CDR3 DNA reads TGTGCCAGCAGCGTGCGGACAGGTTCGGTGTACGAGCAGTACTTC.

In nucleotides, the CDR3 is TGTGCCAGCAGCGCCTCCGGGACTGGAGGAAACACCATATATTTT. This gives the protein CASSASGTGGNTIYF. This sequence joins TRBV9 and TRBJ1-3; TRBD1 might be the D (5 bases). Between the trimmed V and J ends, which lost 3 bases and 4 bases, there was a span of 14 bases. Germline lookup yields CDR1 SGDLS and CDR2 YYNGEE. This CDR3 has 15 amino acids.

This clone appeared a single time. The genes are TRBV7-2 and TRBJ1-2; 7 nucleotides line up with TRBD1. Losses at the gene ends were 2 bases for V and 6 bases for J; bases not matched to a gene: 3. The CDR3 sequence is 13 residues long. Germline CDR1 SGHTA, CDR2 FQGNSA. The CDR3 bases are TGTGCCAGCAGCTTATACAGGGGCAATGGCTACACCTTC. This translates into CASSLYRGNGYTF.

V is TRBV5-1 and J is TRBJ2-6, with TRBD1 as a possible D gene (6 bases). Germline V CDR1 and CDR2: SGHRS, YFSETQ. V shed 4 bases and J shed 0 bases, with 14 bases lying between them. This CDR3 comprises 17 residues. The CDR3 reads CASSPRTDTSGANVLTF. CDR3 bases: TGCGCCAGCAGCCCCCGGACAGATACCTCTGGGGCCAACGTCCTGACTTTC. The full variable domain, with the rest looked up from reference TRBV5-1 and TRBJ2-6, is KAGVTQTPRYLIKTRGQQVTLSCSPISGHRSVSWYQQTPGQGLQFLFEYFSETQRNKGNFPGRFSGRQFSNSRSEMNVSTLELGDSALYLCASSPRTDTSGANVLTFGAGSRLTVL.

The chain uses TRBV6-1 and TRBJ2-5; the match to TRBD2 covers 11 bases. CDR3 size: 17 residues. Per the germline V gene, CDR1 is MNHNS and CDR2 is SASEGT. V was clipped by 4 bases and J by 5 bases; unmatched bases: 12. The CDR3 loop is CASSGIIIAGGRETQYF. CDR3 bases: TGTGCCAGCAGTGGAATAATTATAGCGGGGGGGCGCGAGACCCAGTACTTC.

The gene calls are TRBV6-6 and TRBJ1-4; the match to TRBD1 covers 9 bases. The CDR3 runs to 14 residues. V trimming: 5 bases; J trimming: 11 bases; junction bases outside the gene matches: 9. CDR1 MNHNY and CDR2 SVGAGI come from the germline V gene (reference sequence). The CDR3 nucleotides read TGTGCCAGCAGTATAACGACAGGGGGAGGGAAACTGTTTTTT. Its translation: CASSITTGGGKLFF.

The chain has TRBV19 and TRBJ1-5; TRBD1 matches at 7 bases. The CDR3 runs 13 residues. Trimming cost V 9 bases and J 5 bases; bases outside gene matches: 7. Per the germline V gene, CDR1 is LNHDA and CDR2 is SQIVND (reference sequence). The chain's CDR3 is CASGTAIYQPQHF. CDR3 sequence (DNA): TGTGCCAGCGGGACAGCCATATATCAGCCCCAGCATTTT.

The chain joins TRBV11-2 to TRBJ1-5; D gene ambiguous. V was shortened by 8 bases and J by 6 bases, with 14 bases between the two germline ends. Germline values: CDR1 SGHAT, CDR2 FQNNGV. The CDR3 sequence is 13 residues long. Here the CDR3 reads CASCRAPGQPQHF. The CDR3 DNA reads as TGTGCCAGCTGCCGAGCGCCCGGTCAGCCCCAGCATTTT.

CDR3 amino acids: CSAVRGAGGYTF. The DNA for the CDR3 is TGCAGCGCCGTCAGGGGGGCAGGTGGCTACACCTTC. This chain connects TRBV29-1 to TRBJ1-2, with TRBD1 identical over 7 bases. The CDR3 has 12 residues. V was pared by 7 bases and J by 7 bases, with 9 bases of the junction left unmatched. The germline CDR1 and CDR2 sequences are SQVTM and ANQGSEA.

This chain connects TRBV27 to TRBJ1-5; 7 nucleotides match TRBD1. J gave up 6 bases and V 6 bases, and 5 bases lay outside the gene matches. Per germline, CDR1 MNHEY and CDR2 SMNVEV (reference sequence). The CDR3 runs 13 residues. In DNA, the CDR3 is TGTGCCAGCAGAGGACAGGCGGCTCAGCCCCAGCATTTT. Translated, it gives CASRGQAAQPQHF.

The gene calls are TRBV7-2 and TRBJ1-4; TRBD1 matches 8 bases. The ends lost 5 bases at V and 8 bases at J; junction bases unmatched: 7. This CDR3 has 14 amino acids. Germline CDR1 is SGHTA and CDR2 is FQGNSA. The CDR3, as DNA: TGTGCCAGCAGCCTTGGACAGGGCAGCGAAAAACTGTTTTTT. This sequence encodes CASSLGQGSEKLFF.

The chain links TRBV7-2 to TRBJ1-5; D ambiguous. The V gene's germline CDR1 is SGHTA and CDR2 FQGNSA. The CDR3 has 13 amino acids. V lost 1 base and J 7 bases, leaving 8 bases between the germline ends. DNA of the CDR3: TGTGCCAGCAGCTTAGAGCGTGTCCAGCCCCAGCATTTT. Its protein is CASSLERVQPQHF.

The chain links TRBV10-3 to TRBJ1-3, with D unresolved. In germline, CDR1 is ENHRY, CDR2 SYGVKD. Trimming pared 3 bases from V and 7 bases from J, leaving 10 bases between. This CDR3 comprises 13 residues. CDR3 nucleotide sequence: TGTGCCATCAGTGACTACAGAAGGAACACCATATATTTT. Translation: CAISDYRRNTIYF.

The CDR3 sequence: CASSYSAGPGQPQHF. The CDR3 region has the DNA TGTGCCAGCAGTTACTCGGCGGGACCGGGGCAGCCCCAGCATTTT. The chain has TRBV6-5 and TRBJ1-5; perhaps TRBD1 as D (5 bases). The germline CDR1 and CDR2 sequences are MNHEY and SVGAGI. The germline V and J ends were trimmed by 0 bases and 7 bases, with 13 bases remaining between them. The length of the CDR3 is 15 residues.

The chain is built from TRBV25-1 and TRBJ1-6; D uncertain. CDR1 is MGHDK and CDR2 is SYGVNS in the germline V gene. V was cut by 6 bases and J by 8 bases, with 14 bases left in between. The CDR3 totals 14 residues. The CDR3 bases are TGTGCCAGCAGGGGAGGTGGGATTGATTCACCCCTCCACTTT. This gives the protein CASRGGGIDSPLHF. The whole variable domain, remainder taken from reference TRBV25-1 and TRBJ1-6, is EADIYQTPRYLVIGTGKKITLECSQTMGHDKMYWYQQDPGMELHLIHYSYGVNSTEKGDLSSESTVSRIRTEHFPLTLESARPSHTSQYLCASRGGGIDSPLHFGNGTRLTVT.

The chain links TRBV9 to TRBJ2-1, with 8 bases matching TRBD1. The germline V gene encodes CDR1 SGDLS and CDR2 YYNGEE. Germline trimming cut 0 bases from V and 7 bases from J; bases unmatched to any gene: 3. The CDR3 length is 14 residues. The CDR3 coding sequence is TGTGCCAGCAGCGTAGTTTGGACAGGGAATGAGCAGTTCTTC. Its protein product is CASSVVWTGNEQFF.

This chain connects TRBV5-4 to TRBJ1-2; D gene uncertain. The CDR3 runs to 12 residues. Germline assignment: CDR1 SGHNT and CDR2 YYREEE (reference sequence). Deletions cut 4 bases from V and 5 bases from J, with 9 bases between. The CDR3 DNA follows: TGTGCCAGCAGCCAAGATCTATATGGCTACACCTTC. It is translated as CASSQDLYGYTF.

The chain combines TRBV9 with TRBJ1-1; 7 bases are a match to TRBD1. The CDR3 loop spans 14 amino acids. Unmatched junction bases numbered 7, after V lost 2 bases and J lost 6 bases. Per the germline V gene, CDR1 is SGDLS and CDR2 is YYNGEE. CDR3 amino acids: CASSVGQTGAEAFF. The CDR3 nucleotides are TGTGCCAGCAGCGTGGGACAGACTGGGGCTGAAGCTTTCTTT.

The chain carries TRBV7-2 and TRBJ2-1; the match to TRBD2 covers 12 bases. Germline values: CDR1 SGHTA, CDR2 FQGNSA. With 5 bases clipped from V and 5 bases from J, the junction kept 4 bases outside the gene matches. The CDR3 loop spans 15 amino acids. CDR3 sequence (DNA): TGTGCCAGCAGCCCCGGGACTAGCGGGCACAATGAGCAGTTCTTC. It codes for CASSPGTSGHNEQFF.

The CDR3 nucleotides read TGTGCCAGCAGCTTAAGAACTGCTAGCGAGCAGTACTTC. Its translation is CASSLRTASEQYF. The rearrangement links TRBV11-2 to TRBJ2-7; D ambiguous. CDR3 length equals 13 residues. V lost 2 bases, J lost 6 bases, and 11 bases lay in between. Per the germline V gene, CDR1 is SGHAT and CDR2 is FQNNGV.

This chain links TRBV11-2 with TRBJ2-3; 8 bases align to TRBD2. The length of the CDR3 is 16 residues. CDR1 is SGHAT, CDR2 FQNNGV, per germline. Losses at the gene ends were 3 bases for V and 1 base for J; bases not matched to a gene: 6. The CDR3 nucleotides read TGTGCCAGCAGCTTGGTCCAGACTAGCGGCACAGATACGCAGTATTTT. Protein product: CASSLVQTSGTDTQYF.

This clone was observed a single time. The J gene is TRBJ1-1, the V gene TRBV6-2 or TRBV6-3; maybe TRBD1 (6 bases). This CDR3 is 14 amino acids long. Trimming cost V 5 bases and J 1 base, with 11 bases left between them. Germline V gene data show CDR1 as MNHEY and CDR2 as SVGEGT. CDR3 residues: CASSRTTGNTEAFF. The CDR3 coding sequence is TGTGCCAGCAGTAGAACGACAGGGAACACTGAAGCTTTCTTT.

J is TRBJ1-4 and V is TRBV19, with D maybe TRBD1 (6 bases). V lost 5 bases and J 5 bases, leaving 15 bases between the germline ends. Germline-derived CDR1 and CDR2 are LNHDA and SQIVND (reference sequence). The CDR3 extends over 15 amino acids. CDR3 residues: CASSVDGTRNEKLFF. CDR3 DNA: TGTGCCAGTAGTGTCGATGGGACACGAAATGAAAAACTGTTTTTT.